Below, one T cell receptor beta chain is given with its context. Assignment of participants to cohorts was predicated upon participant-reported clinical history. CDR3 length: 12 residues. V lost 7 bases, J lost 11 bases, and 15 bases lay in between. Per germline, CDR1 MNHEY and CDR2 SVGEGT. This entry comes from a study of blood T cell repertoires in COVID-19. Method: immunoSEQ multiplex PCR; TCRdb's copy keeps in-frame clones and lacks some. Here the sample spans about 320,000 clones, approximately 90% being singletons. This rearrangement joins TRBV6-2 or TRBV6-3 to TRBJ2-1; perhaps TRBD2 as D (5 bases). Input material: PBMCs or T cells enriched from blood (not recorded which). The sequence was collected from a woman between 25 and 40 years old who had been exposed to COVID-19. CDR3 residues: CASTPRVDQQFF. Here the CDR3 DNA reads TGTGCCAGCACCCCGAGGGTGGATCAGCAGTTCTTC.